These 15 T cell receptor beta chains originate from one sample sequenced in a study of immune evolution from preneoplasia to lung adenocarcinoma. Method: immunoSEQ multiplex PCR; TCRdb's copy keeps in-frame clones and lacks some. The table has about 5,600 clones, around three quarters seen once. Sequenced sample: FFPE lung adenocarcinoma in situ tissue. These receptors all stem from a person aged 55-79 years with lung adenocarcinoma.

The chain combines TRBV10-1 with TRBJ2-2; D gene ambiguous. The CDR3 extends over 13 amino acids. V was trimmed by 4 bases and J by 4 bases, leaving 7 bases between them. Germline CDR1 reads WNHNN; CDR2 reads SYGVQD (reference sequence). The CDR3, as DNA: TGCGCCAGCAGTGGCCGGGCCACCGGGGAGCTGTTTTTT. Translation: CASSGRATGELFF.

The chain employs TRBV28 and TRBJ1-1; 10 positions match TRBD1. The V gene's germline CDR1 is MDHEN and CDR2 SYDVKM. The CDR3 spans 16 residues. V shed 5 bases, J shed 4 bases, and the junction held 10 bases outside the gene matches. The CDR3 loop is CASSPRDRGHSTEAFF. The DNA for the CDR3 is TGTGCCAGCAGTCCGAGAGACAGGGGGCATAGCACTGAAGCTTTCTTT.

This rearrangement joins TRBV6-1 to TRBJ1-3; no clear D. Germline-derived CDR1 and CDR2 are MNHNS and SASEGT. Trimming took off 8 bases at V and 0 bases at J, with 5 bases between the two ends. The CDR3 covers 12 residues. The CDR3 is CASQDSGNTIYF. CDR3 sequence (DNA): TGTGCCAGCCAGGACTCTGGAAACACCATATATTTT.

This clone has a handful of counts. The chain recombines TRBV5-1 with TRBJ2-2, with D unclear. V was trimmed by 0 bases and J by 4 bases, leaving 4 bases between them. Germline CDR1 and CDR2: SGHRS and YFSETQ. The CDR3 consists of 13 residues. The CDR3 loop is CASSLAGTGELFF. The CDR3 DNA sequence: TGCGCCAGCAGCTTGGCTGGCACCGGGGAGCTGTTTTTT. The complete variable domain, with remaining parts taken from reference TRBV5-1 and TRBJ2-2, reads KAGVTQTPRYLIKTRGQQVTLSCSPISGHRSVSWYQQTPGQGLQFLFEYFSETQRNKGNFPGRFSGRQFSNSRSEMNVSTLELGDSALYLCASSLAGTGELFFGEGSRLTVL.

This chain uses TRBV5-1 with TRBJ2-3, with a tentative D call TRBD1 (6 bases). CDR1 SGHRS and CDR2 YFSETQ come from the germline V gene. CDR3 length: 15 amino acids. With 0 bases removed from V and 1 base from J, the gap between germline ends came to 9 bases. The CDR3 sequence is CASSLVQGGTDTQYF. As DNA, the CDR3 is TGCGCCAGCAGCTTGGTACAGGGTGGCACAGATACGCAGTATTTT.

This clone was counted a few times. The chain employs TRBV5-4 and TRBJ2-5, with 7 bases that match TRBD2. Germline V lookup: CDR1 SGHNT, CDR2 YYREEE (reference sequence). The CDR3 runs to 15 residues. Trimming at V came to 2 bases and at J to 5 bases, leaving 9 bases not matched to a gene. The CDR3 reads CASSLEAGISETQYF. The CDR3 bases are TGTGCCAGCAGCTTAGAAGCGGGGATATCTGAGACCCAGTACTTC.

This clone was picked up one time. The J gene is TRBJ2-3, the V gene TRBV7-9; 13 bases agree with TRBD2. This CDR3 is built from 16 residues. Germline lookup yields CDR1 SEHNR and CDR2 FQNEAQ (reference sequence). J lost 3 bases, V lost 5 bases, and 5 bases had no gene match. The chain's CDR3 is CASSTGLAGVTDTQYF. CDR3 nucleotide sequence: TGTGCCAGCAGCACCGGACTAGCGGGGGTGACAGATACGCAGTATTTT. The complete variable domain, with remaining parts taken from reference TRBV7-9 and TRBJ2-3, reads DTGVSQNPRHKITKRGQNVTFRCDPISEHNRLYWYRQTLGQGPEFLTYFQNEAQLEKSRLLSDRFSAERPKGSFSTLEIQRTEQGDSAMYLCASSTGLAGVTDTQYFGPGTRLTVL.

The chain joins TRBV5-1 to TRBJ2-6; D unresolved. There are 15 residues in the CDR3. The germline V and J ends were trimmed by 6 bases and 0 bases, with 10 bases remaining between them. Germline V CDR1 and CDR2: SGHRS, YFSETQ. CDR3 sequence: CASTERISGANVLTF. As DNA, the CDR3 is TGCGCCAGCACTGAGAGGATCTCTGGGGCCAACGTCCTGACTTTC.

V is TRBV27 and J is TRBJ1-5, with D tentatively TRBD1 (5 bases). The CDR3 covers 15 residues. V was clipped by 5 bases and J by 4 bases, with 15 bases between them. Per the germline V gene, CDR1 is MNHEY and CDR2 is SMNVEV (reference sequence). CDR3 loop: CASSTLGRVNQPQHF. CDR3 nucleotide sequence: TGTGCCAGCAGTACCCTGGGCAGGGTTAATCAGCCCCAGCATTTT.

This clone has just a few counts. The CDR3 sequence: CASSPLPTNEKLFF. CDR3 nucleotide sequence: TGTGCCAGCAGTCCTCTCCCAACTAATGAAAAACTGTTTTTT. The rearrangement uses TRBV28 and TRBJ1-4; unclear D gene. The CDR3 length is 14 residues. V was cut by 5 bases and J by 0 bases, with 7 bases left in between. The germline gives CDR1 MDHEN, CDR2 SYDVKM. The full variable domain, completed using reference TRBV28 and TRBJ1-4, is DVKVTQSSRYLVKRTGEKVFLECVQDMDHENMFWYRQDPGLGLRLIYFSYDVKMKEKGDIPEGYSVSREKKERFSLILESASTNQTSMYLCASSPLPTNEKLFFGSGTQLSVL.

The CDR3: CASSVGTSGGTGELFF. The CDR3 nucleotides are TGTGCCAGCAGTGTCGGGACTAGCGGGGGCACCGGGGAGCTGTTTTTT. V gene TRBV6-4 combines with J gene TRBJ2-2, with 14 bases identical to TRBD2. Germline CDR1 MRHNA, CDR2 SNTAGT. V lost 4 bases and J lost 4; bases outside the gene matches: 2. The CDR3 runs to 16 residues.

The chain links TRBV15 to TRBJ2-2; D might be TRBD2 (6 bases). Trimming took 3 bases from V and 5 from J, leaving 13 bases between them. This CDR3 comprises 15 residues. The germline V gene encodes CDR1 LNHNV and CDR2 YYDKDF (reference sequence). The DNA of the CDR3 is TGTGCCACCAGCAGGTGGAGGGAGGAAACCGGGGAGCTGTTTTTT. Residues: CATSRWREETGELFF.

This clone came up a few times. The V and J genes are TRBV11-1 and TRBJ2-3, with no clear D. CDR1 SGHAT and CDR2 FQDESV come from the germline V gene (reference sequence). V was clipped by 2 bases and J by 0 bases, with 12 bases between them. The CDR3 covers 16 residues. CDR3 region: CASSLFGATSTDTQYF. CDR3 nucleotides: TGTGCCAGCAGCTTATTCGGAGCCACTAGCACAGATACGCAGTATTTT. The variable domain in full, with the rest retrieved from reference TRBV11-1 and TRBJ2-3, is EAEVAQSPRYKITEKSQAVAFWCDPISGHATLYWYRQILGQGPELLVQFQDESVVDDSQLPKDRFSAERLKGVDSTLKIQPAELGDSAMYLCASSLFGATSTDTQYFGPGTRLTVL.

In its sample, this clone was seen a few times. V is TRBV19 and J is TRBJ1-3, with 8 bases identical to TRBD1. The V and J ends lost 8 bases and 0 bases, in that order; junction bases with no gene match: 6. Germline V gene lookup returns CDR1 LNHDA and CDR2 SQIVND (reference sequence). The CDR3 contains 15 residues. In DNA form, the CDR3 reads TGTGCCAGTTCCAGGGGGCCTCGCTCTGGAAACACCATATATTTT. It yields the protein CASSRGPRSGNTIYF. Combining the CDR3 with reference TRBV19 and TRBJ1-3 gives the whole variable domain DGGITQSPKYLFRKEGQNVTLSCEQNLNHDAMYWYRQDPGQGLRLIYYSQIVNDFQKGDIAEGYSVSREKKESFPLTVTSAQKNPTAFYLCASSRGPRSGNTIYFGEGSWLTVV.

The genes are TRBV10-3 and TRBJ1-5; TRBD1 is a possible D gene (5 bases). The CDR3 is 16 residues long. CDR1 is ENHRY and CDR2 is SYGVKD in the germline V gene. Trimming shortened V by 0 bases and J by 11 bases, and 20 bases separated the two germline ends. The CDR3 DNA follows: TGTGCCATCAGTGAGTCGACCCATTTAGGGGTATCAGCCCAGCATTTT. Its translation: CAISESTHLGVSAQHF.